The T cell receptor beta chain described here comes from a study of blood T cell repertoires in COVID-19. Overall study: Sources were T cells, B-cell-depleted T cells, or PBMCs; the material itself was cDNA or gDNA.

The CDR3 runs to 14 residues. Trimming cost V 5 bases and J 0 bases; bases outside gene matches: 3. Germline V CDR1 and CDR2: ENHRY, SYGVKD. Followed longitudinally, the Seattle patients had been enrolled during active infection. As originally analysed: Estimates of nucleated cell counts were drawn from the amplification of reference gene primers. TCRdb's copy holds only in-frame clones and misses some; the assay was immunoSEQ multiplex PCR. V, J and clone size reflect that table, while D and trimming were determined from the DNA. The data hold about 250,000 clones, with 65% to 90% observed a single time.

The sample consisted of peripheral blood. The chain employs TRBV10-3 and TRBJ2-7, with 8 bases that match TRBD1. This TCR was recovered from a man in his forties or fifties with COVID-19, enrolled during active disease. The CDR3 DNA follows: TGTGCCATCAGTCCGGGACAGGACTCCTACGAGCAGTACTTC. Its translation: CAISPGQDSYEQYF.